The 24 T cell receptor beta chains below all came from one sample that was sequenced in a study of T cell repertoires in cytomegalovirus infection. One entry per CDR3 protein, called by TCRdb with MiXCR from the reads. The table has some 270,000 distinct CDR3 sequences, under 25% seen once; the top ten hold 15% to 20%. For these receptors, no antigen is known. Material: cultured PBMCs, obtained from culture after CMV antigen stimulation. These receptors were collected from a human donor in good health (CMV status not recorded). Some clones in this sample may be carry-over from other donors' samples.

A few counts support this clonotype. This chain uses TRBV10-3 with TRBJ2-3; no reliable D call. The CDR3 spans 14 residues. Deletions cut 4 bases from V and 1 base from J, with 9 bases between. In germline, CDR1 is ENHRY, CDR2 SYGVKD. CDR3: CAISGSDGTDTQYF. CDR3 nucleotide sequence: TGTGCCATCAGTGGGTCCGACGGCACAGATACGCAGTATTTT.

The CDR3 loop reads CASSQSLTGGETEAFF. DNA of the CDR3: TGTGCCAGCAGCCAGTCACTGACAGGGGGAGAGACTGAAGCTTTCTTT. The chain is built from TRBV7-9 and TRBJ1-1; 9 nucleotides match TRBD1. This CDR3 contains 16 residues. J gave up 5 bases and V 5 bases, and 12 bases lay outside the gene matches. Germline values: CDR1 SEHNR, CDR2 FQNEAQ (reference sequence).

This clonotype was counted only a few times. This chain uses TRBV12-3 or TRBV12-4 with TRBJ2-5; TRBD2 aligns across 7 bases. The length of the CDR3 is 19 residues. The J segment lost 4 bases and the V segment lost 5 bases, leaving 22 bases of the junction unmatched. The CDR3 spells CASSRLIQVGRAPIETQYF. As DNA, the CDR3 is TGTGCCAGCAGTCGACTAATACAAGTTGGGAGGGCACCAATAGAGACCCAGTACTTC.

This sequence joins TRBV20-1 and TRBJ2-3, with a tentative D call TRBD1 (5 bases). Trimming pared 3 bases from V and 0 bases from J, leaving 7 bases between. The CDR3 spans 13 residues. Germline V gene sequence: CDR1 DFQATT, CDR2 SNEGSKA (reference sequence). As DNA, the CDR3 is TGCAGTGCTAGGCCAGGGAGCACAGATACGCAGTATTTT. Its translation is CSARPGSTDTQYF.

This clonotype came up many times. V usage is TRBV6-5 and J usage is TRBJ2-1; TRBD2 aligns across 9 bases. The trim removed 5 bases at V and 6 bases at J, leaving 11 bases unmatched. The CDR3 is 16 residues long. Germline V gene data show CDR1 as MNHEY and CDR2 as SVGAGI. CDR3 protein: CASSPAEDSGSNEQFF. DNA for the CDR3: TGTGCCAGCAGTCCGGCCGAAGATAGCGGGAGCAATGAGCAGTTCTTC.

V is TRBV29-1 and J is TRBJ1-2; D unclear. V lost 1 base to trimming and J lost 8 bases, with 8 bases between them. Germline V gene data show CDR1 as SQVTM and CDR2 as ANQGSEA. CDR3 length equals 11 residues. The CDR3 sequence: CSVEGPGGYTF. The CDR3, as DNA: TGCAGCGTTGAAGGGCCGGGCGGCTACACCTTC.

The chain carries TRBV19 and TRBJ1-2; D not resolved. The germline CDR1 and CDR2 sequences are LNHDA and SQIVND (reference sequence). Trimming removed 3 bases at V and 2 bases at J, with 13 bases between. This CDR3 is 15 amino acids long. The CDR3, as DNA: TGTGCCAGTAGTATTGGGGTCGGCGGAAACTATGGCTACACCTTC. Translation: CASSIGVGGNYGYTF.

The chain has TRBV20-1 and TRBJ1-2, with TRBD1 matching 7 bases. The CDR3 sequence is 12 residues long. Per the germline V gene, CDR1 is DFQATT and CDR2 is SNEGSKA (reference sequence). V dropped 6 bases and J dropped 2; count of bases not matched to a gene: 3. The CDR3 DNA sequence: TGCAGTGCCCAGGGGGACAACTATGGCTACACCTTC. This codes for CSAQGDNYGYTF.

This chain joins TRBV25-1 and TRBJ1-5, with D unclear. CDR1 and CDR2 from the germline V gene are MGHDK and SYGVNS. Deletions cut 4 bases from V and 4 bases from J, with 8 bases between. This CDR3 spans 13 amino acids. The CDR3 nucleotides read TGTGCCAGCAGTGTAGGCATAAATCAGCCCCAGCATTTT. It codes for CASSVGINQPQHF.

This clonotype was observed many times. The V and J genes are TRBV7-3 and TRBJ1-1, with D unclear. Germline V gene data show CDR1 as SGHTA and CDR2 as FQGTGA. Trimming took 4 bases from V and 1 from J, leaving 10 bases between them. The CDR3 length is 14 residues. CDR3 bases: TGTGCCAGCAGCTCCGGCGCCGGGAACACTGAAGCTTTCTTT. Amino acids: CASSSGAGNTEAFF. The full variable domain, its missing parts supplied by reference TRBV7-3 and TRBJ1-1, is GAGVSQTPSNKVTEKGKYVELRCDPISGHTALYWYRQSLGQGPEFLIYFQGTGAADDSGLPNDRFFAVRPEGSVSTLKIQRTERGDSAVYLCASSSGAGNTEAFFGQGTRLTVV.

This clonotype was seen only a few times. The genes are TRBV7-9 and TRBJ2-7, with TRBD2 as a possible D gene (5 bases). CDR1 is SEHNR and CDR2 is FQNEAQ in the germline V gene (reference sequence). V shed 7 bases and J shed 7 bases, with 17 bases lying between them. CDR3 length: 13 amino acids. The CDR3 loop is CASTQKGGLEQYV. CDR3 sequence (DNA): TGTGCCAGCACCCAGAAAGGCGGACTTGAGCAGTACGTC.

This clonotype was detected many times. As DNA, the CDR3 is TGTGCCAGCAGCTTACTCGCGAACACCGGGGAGCTGTTTTTT. Amino acids: CASSLLANTGELFF. J is TRBJ2-2 and V is TRBV7-9; D is uncertain. The germline V gene has CDR1 SEHNR and CDR2 FQNEAQ (reference sequence). The length of the CDR3 is 14 residues. Trimming stripped 2 bases from V and 0 bases from J, with 4 bases between.

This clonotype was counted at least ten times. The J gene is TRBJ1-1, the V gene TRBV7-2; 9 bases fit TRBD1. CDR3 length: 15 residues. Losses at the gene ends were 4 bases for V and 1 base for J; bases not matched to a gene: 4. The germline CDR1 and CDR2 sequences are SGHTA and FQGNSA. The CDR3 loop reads CASSSGQGGNTEAFF. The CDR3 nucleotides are TGTGCCAGCAGCTCGGGACAGGGCGGGAACACTGAAGCTTTCTTT. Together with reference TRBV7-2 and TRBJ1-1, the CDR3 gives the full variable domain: GAGVSQSPSNKVTEKGKDVELRCDPISGHTALYWYRQSLGQGLEFLIYFQGNSAPDKSGLPSDRFSAERTGGSVSTLTIQRTQQEDSAVYLCASSSGQGGNTEAFFGQGTRLTVV.

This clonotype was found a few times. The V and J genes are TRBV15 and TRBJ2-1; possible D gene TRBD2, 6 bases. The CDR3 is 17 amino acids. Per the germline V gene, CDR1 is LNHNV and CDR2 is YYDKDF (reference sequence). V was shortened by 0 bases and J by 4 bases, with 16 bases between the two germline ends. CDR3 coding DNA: TGTGCCACCAGCAGAGAGTATGAGACTAGGGATTACAATGAGCAGTTCTTC. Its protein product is CATSREYETRDYNEQFF.

The CDR3 is CASSLVTVHGYTF. CDR3 in DNA: TGTGCCAGCAGTTTAGTTACAGTTCATGGCTACACCTTC. This chain joins TRBV28 and TRBJ1-2; the D is unclear. V was pared by 2 bases and J by 6 bases, with 10 bases between. The CDR3 is made up of 13 amino acids. Germline CDR1 and CDR2: MDHEN and SYDVKM.

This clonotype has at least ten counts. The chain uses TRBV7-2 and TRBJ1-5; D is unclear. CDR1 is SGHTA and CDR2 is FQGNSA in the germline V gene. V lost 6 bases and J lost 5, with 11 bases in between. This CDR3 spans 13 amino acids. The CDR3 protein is CASSPLVDQPQHF. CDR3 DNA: TGTGCCAGCAGTCCCCTCGTGGATCAGCCCCAGCATTTT. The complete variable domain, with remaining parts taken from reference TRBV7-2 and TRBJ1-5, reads GAGVSQSPSNKVTEKGKDVELRCDPISGHTALYWYRQSLGQGLEFLIYFQGNSAPDKSGLPSDRFSAERTGGSVSTLTIQRTQQEDSAVYLCASSPLVDQPQHFGDGTRLSIL.

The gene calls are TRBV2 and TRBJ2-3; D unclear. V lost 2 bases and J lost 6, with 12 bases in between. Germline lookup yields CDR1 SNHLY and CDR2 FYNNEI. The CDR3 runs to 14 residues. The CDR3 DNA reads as TGTGCCAGCAGTGAACGCTGGCGGCCGGATACGCAGTATTTT. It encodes CASSERWRPDTQYF.

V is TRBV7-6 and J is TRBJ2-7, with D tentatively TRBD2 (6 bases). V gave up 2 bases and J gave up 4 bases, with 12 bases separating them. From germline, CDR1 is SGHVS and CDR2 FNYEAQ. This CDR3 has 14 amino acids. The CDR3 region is CASSLRGTGYEQYF. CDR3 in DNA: TGTGCCAGCAGCTTACGCGGGACGGGGTACGAGCAGTACTTC.

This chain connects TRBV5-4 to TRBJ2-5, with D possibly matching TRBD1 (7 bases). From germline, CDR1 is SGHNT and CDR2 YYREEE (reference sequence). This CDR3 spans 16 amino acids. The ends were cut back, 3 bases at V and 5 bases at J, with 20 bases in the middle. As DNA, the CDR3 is TGTGCCAGCAGCTCCTCAAAACGGACAGGAGGGGAGACCCAGTACTTC. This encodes CASSSSKRTGGETQYF.

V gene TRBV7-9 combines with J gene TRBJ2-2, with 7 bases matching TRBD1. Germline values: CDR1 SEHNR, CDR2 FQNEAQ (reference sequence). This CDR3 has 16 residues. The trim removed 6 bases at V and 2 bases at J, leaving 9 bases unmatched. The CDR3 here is CASRRQGPSNTGELFF. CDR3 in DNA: TGTGCCAGCAGACGACAGGGACCATCTAACACCGGGGAGCTGTTTTTT.

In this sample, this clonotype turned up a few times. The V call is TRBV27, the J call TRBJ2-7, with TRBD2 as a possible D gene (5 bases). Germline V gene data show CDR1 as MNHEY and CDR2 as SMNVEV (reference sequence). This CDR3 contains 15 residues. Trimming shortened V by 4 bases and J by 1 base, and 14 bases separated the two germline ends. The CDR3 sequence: CASSSQWAGSYEQYF. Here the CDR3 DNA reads TGTGCCAGCAGTTCCCAATGGGCGGGTTCCTACGAGCAGTACTTC.

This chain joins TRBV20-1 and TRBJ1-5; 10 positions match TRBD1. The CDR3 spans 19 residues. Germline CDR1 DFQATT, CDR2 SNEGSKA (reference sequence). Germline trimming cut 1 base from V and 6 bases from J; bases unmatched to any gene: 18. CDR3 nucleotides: TGCAGTGCTAGAGTGCCCCTACCGGGACAGGGGCACCTAGGTCAGCCCCAGCATTTT. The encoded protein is CSARVPLPGQGHLGQPQHF.

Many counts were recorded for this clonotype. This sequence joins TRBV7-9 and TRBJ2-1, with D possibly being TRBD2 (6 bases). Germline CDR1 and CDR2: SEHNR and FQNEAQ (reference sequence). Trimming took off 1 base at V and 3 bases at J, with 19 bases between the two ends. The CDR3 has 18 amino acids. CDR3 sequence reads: CASSLGGDSGSFYNEQFF. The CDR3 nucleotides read TGTGCCAGCAGCTTAGGCGGGGACTCAGGCTCATTCTACAATGAGCAGTTCTTC.

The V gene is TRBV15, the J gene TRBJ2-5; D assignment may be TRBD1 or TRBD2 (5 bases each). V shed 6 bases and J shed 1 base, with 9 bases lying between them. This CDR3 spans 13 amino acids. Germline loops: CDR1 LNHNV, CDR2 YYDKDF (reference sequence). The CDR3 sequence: CATRGTFQETQYF. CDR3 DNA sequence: TGTGCCACCAGAGGGACGTTCCAAGAGACCCAGTACTTC.